The table lists the clone carrying this T cell receptor (beta chain) with a count of one. Its cognate antigen is unknown. The record originates from a study of OX40 agonist ivuxolimab in advanced cancers. Study-wide background: Ivuxolimab, an antibody that agonizes OX40 (CD134), was administered to the patients. Patients were infused with ivuxolimab every 2 weeks at 0.01 to 10 mg/kg.

Some clones are missing from TCRdb's copy, which holds only in-frame ones; the method was immunoSEQ multiplex PCR. The sample consists of about 19,000 clones, 86% of them appearing once. Trimming cost V 3 bases and J 6 bases, with 15 bases left between them. Germline values: CDR1 SGDLS, CDR2 YYNGEE. The CDR3 has 15 residues. General study results and limits: Compared with CD4+, CD8+ T cells on average had more expanded clones. Doses of 0.1 to 3.0 mg/kg were accompanied by clonal expansion of CD4+ and CD8+ blood T cells by week 6.

J is TRBJ2-2 and V is TRBV9; D unclear. The TCR sequence derives from an adult with an advanced solid tumor such as melanoma, head and neck, liver or kidney cancer. The sequences come from CD4+ or CD8+ T cells sorted from blood, collected in a trial of the OX40 agonist ivuxolimab. DNA for the CDR3: TGTGCCAGCAGCGCTCCGAACCCGGGCGCCGGGGAGCTGTTTTTT. Its protein product is CASSAPNPGAGELFF.